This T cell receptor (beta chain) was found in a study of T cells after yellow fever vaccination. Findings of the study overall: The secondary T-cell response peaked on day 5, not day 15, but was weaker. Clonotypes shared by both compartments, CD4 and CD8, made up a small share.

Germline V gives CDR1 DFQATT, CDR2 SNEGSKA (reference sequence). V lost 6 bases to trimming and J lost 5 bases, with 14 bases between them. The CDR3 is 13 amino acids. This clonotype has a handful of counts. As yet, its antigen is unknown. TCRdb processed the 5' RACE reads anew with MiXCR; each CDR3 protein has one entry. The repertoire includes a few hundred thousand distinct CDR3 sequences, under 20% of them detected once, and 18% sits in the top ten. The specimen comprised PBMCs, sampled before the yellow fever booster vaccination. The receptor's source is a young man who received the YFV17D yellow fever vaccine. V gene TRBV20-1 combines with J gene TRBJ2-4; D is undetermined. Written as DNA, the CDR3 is TGCAGTGCCATGCGGCAGGACCAAAACATTCAGTACTTC. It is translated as CSAMRQDQNIQYF.